This T cell receptor beta chain is drawn from a study of blood T cell repertoires in COVID-19. Study-level information: The origin of the acute and convalescent COVID-19 samples was the United States, Italy and Spain.

In the authors' methods: Estimation of nucleated cell counts relied on the amplification of reference gene primers. The method was immunoSEQ multiplex PCR; TCRdb's version includes in-frame clones alone and lacks a portion of them. V, J and clone size were drawn from that table, and D and trimming were deduced from the DNA. Among 200,000 or so clones listed, approximately 90% were seen once. V lost 2 bases and J 8 bases, leaving 12 bases between the germline ends. The CDR3 is 13 residues long. CDR1 and CDR2 from the germline V gene are MDHEN and SYDVKM. Seattle patients were enrolled while actively infected and followed longitudinally.

The sequenced sample consisted of peripheral blood. The gene calls are TRBV28 and TRBJ1-2, with unresolved D. The clonotype originates from a man aged 55 to 69 with COVID-19, enrolled during active disease. CDR3 DNA: TGTGCCAGCAGTTTAAGGTCCGGGGTAGGCTACACCTTC. This codes for CASSLRSGVGYTF.